This TCR beta chain was sequenced during a study of blood T cells in healthy people across ages. The CDR3 runs to 18 residues. Trimming took 7 bases from V and 1 from J; bases not matched to a gene: 17. Primed by a sample-barcoded 5' primer and a J-beta primer mix, a second PCR proceeded for about 6 to 11 cycles. One entry per CDR3 protein results from TCRdb running MiXCR on the 5' RACE reads. The sample has over a million distinct CDR3 sequences; roughly 43% are singletons. V gene TRBV12-3 or TRBV12-4 combines with J gene TRBJ2-5, with 8 bases matching TRBD2. Sequences were obtained from blood. This clonotype originated in a woman under 30 in good health. In DNA, the CDR3 is TGTGCCAGCACCCGAGGAGGTTGGTCGGGGGGGGTCCAAGAGACCCAGTACTTC. Protein product: CASTRGGWSGGVQETQYF.